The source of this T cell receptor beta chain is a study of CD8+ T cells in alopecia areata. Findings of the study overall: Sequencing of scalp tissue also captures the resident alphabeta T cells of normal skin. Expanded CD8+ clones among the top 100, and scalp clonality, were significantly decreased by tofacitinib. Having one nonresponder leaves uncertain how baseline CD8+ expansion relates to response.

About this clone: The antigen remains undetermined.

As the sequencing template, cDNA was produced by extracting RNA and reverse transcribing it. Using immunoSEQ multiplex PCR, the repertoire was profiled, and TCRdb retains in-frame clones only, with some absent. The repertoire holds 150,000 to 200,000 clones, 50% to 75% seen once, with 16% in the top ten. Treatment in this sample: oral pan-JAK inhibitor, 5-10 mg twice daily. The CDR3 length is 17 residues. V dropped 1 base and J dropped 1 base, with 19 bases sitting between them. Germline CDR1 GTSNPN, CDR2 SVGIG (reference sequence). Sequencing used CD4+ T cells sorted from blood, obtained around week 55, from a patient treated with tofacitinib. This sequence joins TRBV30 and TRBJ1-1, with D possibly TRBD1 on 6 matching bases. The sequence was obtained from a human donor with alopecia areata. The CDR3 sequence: CAWSAQGIRVSNTEAFF. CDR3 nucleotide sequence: TGTGCCTGGAGTGCCCAGGGGATTAGGGTGTCGAACACTGAAGCTTTCTTT.